This T cell receptor (beta chain) was sequenced for a study of T cells in Graves' hyperthyroidism and ophthalmopathy. Study results and caveats: Ophthalmopathy was model-predicted a median around 6.1 months pre-onset. Most thyroid clonotypes that were expanded above 0.001 also turned up in blood. In simple terms, a model built on 13 V-J features told ophthalmopathy apart from stable hyperthyroidism.

This clonotype was detected many times. Antigen specificity is unknown. RNA transcripts yielded amplified TCR beta CDR3 regions. With the HTBI primer set, the TCR CDR3 went through a first round of RT-PCR. TCRdb itself ran the multiplex PCR reads through MiXCR, one entry per CDR3 protein. The sample consists of about 410,000 distinct CDR3 sequences, more than 12% of them appearing once. The ends lost 5 bases at V and 4 bases at J; junction bases unmatched: 12. In germline, CDR1 is PRHDT, CDR2 FYEKMQ (reference sequence). This CDR3 contains 16 residues. The sequenced sample was blood. The receptor's source is a young woman with Graves' ophthalmopathy. The chain has TRBV13 and TRBJ1-2, with 8 bases lining up with TRBD1. This CDR3 reads CASSNLQGGFLYGYTF. DNA for the CDR3: TGTGCCAGCAGCAACCTACAGGGGGGCTTCCTCTATGGCTACACCTTC.